The 2 T cell receptor beta chains in this list originate from one sample, sequenced in a study of neurological immune-mediated disorders. Via MiXCR, TCRdb re-called the 5' RACE reads, giving one row per CDR3 protein. In the table there are 40,000 to 55,000 distinct CDR3 sequences, 10% to 13% of which are singletons. The sequenced sample consisted of PBMCs. These TCRs come from a middle-aged woman with HTLV-1-associated myelopathy (HAM/TSP).

This clonotype was picked up many times. The chain recombines TRBV11-3 with TRBJ2-7; a weak D match, TRBD1 (6 bases). The CDR3 is made up of 14 amino acids. The V end lost 6 bases, the J end lost 2 bases, and 14 bases lay between the germline ends. From germline, CDR1 is SGHNT and CDR2 YENEEA. CDR3 nucleotides: TGTGCCAGCAGTTATGGGGGCAGGACCTACGAGCAGTACTTC. Residues: CASSYGGRTYEQYF.

This clonotype occurred many times. This chain links TRBV5-5 with TRBJ1-4; unclear D gene. V lost 0 bases to trimming and J lost 5 bases, with 11 bases between them. This CDR3 is 15 amino acids long. The germline V gene has CDR1 SGHKS and CDR2 YYEKEE (reference sequence). CDR3 sequence reads: CASSLGGSFNEKLFF. In DNA form, the CDR3 reads TGTGCCAGCAGCTTGGGGGGTTCTTTCAATGAAAAACTGTTTTTT.